This T cell receptor (beta chain) was profiled in a study of shared clonotypes between healthy human individuals. Trimming took 5 bases from V and 10 from J; bases not matched to a gene: 6. The CDR3 spans 12 residues. Germline V lookup: CDR1 SNHLY, CDR2 FYNNEI. Sequencing was performed with immunoSEQ multiplex PCR; in TCRdb, only in-frame clones are kept and a portion is missing. In the table there are 2 million to 2.5 million clones, 93% of which are singletons. The receptor was derived from a man in his late teens or twenties in good health. Some clones in this sample may be carry-over from other donors' samples. What was sequenced was naive CD4+ T cells from PBMCs. Regarding subset: CD45RA+ positively selected. The genes are TRBV2 and TRBJ1-2; TRBD1 agrees at 8 bases. The chain's CDR3 is CASSRGQEPYTF. The CDR3 DNA reads as TGTGCCAGCAGTCGGGGACAGGAACCCTACACCTTC.